The present T cell receptor beta chain was sequenced within a study of blood T cell repertoires in COVID-19. Study at large: Samples of COVID-19 (acute and convalescent) were obtained from the United States, Italy and Spain. T cells, B-cell-depleted T cells, or PBMCs provided the cDNA or gDNA that served as material.

In the original analysis: Reference gene primer amplification gave nucleated cell count estimates. Clones were read by immunoSEQ multiplex PCR, and TCRdb kept only the in-frame ones, dropping some. V, J and clone size are taken as reported in that table, and D and trimming were inferred from the DNA itself. The sample holds 250,000 to 300,000 clones; about nine tenths are singletons and the top ten take less than 2.5%. V lost 4 bases to trimming and J lost 2 bases; unmatched junction nucleotides: 7. Germline assignment: CDR1 PRHDT and CDR2 FYEKMQ (reference sequence). The CDR3 is 15 residues long. Source material: peripheral blood. This sequence originates from a man aged 50 to 60 with acute or convalescent COVID-19. The gene calls are TRBV13 and TRBJ1-2; 7 bases are shared with TRBD1. CDR3 loop: CASSSLLTGNYGYTF. The CDR3 bases are TGTGCCAGCAGCTCTCTTTTGACAGGGAACTATGGCTACACCTTC.